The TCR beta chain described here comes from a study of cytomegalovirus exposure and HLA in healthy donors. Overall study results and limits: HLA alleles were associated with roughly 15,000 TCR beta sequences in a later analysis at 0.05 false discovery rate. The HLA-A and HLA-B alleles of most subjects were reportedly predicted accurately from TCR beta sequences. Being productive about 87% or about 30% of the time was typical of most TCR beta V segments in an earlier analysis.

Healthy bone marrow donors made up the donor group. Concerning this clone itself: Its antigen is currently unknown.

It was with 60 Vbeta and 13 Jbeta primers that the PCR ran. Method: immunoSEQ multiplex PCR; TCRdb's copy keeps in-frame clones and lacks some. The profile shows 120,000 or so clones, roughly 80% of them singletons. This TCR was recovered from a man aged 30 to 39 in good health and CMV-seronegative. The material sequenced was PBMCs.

The chain's CDR3 is CASSLMDRGQDGYTF. For the CDR3, the DNA is TGTGCCAGCAGTTTAATGGACAGGGGGCAGGATGGCTACACCTTC. This rearrangement joins TRBV27 to TRBJ1-2; 11 bases align to TRBD1. The trim removed 2 bases at V and 6 bases at J, leaving 5 bases unmatched. CDR3 length equals 15 residues. Germline lookup yields CDR1 MNHEY and CDR2 SMNVEV (reference sequence).